Each of the 20 T cell receptor beta chains below was sequenced from the same sample in a study of T cell responses to AZD1222 COVID-19 vaccine. Assay: immunoSEQ multiplex PCR; the TCRdb copy retains only in-frame clones and omits some. The sample records roughly 140,000 clones, 75% to 90% being singletons. Sequenced material: peripheral blood, taken on day 0 of MenACWY control vaccination. These receptors came from an adult in good health.

V is TRBV5-1 and J is TRBJ1-6; the D gene is possibly TRBD1 (5 bases). The CDR3 is made up of 16 amino acids. The V end was cut by 4 bases, the J end by 12 bases, with 23 bases between. The germline V gene encodes CDR1 SGHRS and CDR2 YFSETQ. CDR3 DNA: TGCGCCAGCAGCCCGACAGACCGTACCCTTAGGGGACCCCTCCACTTT. Protein sequence: CASSPTDRTLRGPLHF.

The rearrangement joins TRBV18 to TRBJ2-1; unclear D gene. The V end lost 3 bases, the J end lost 2 bases, and 5 bases lay between the germline ends. This CDR3 comprises 13 residues. The V gene's germline CDR1 is KGHSH and CDR2 LQKENI. The CDR3 sequence: CASSPYAYNEQFF. The CDR3 coding sequence is TGTGCCAGCTCACCTTACGCCTACAATGAGCAGTTCTTC. The whole variable domain, remainder taken from reference TRBV18 and TRBJ2-1, is NAGVMQNPRHLVRRRGQEARLRCSPMKGHSHVYWYRQLPEEGLKFMVYLQKENIIDESGMPKERFSAEFPKEGPSILRIQQVVRGDSAAYFCASSPYAYNEQFFGPGTRLTVL.

This sequence joins TRBV30 and TRBJ1-1; D gene ambiguous. The V gene lost 4 bases and the J gene lost 0 bases, with 9 bases spanning the gap. Looked up from germline, CDR1 is GTSNPN and CDR2 is SVGIG (reference sequence). This CDR3 is built from 13 residues. The CDR3 DNA reads as TGTGCCTGGACAGCCCAAATGAACACTGAAGCTTTCTTT. As protein: CAWTAQMNTEAFF.

This rearrangement joins TRBV5-3 to TRBJ1-4, with a possible D match to TRBD1 (6 bases). TRBV5-3 is recorded as an ORF, its role being uncertain. The V and J ends lost 3 bases and 8 bases respectively, with 20 bases between them. The CDR3 sequence is 16 residues long. CDR3 residues: CARSWSATGGGEKLFF. The CDR3 coding sequence is TGTGCCAGAAGCTGGAGCGCGACAGGCGGAGGAGAAAAACTGTTTTTT.

The chain uses TRBV6-6 and TRBJ1-2; 9 bases are shared with TRBD1. V dropped 6 bases and J dropped 6; count of bases not matched to a gene: 11. The CDR3 extends over 15 amino acids. Per the germline V gene, CDR1 is MNHNY and CDR2 is SVGAGI (reference sequence). The CDR3 sequence is CASSMGQGGLNGYTF. The CDR3 nucleotides read TGTGCCAGCAGCATGGGACAGGGAGGGCTCAATGGCTACACCTTC.

This rearrangement joins TRBV5-1 to TRBJ1-6; TRBD1 might be the D (5 bases). CDR1 and CDR2 (germline): SGHRS, YFSETQ. Trimming removed 4 bases at V and 8 bases at J, with 16 bases between. The CDR3 extends over 15 amino acids. CDR3 loop: CASSPELDSYSPLHF. In DNA, the CDR3 is TGCGCCAGCAGCCCCGAACTAGACAGCTATTCACCCCTCCACTTT.

This chain links TRBV6-5 with TRBJ1-2; D unclear. Germline V gives CDR1 MNHEY, CDR2 SVGAGI. Trimming removed 10 bases at V and 7 bases at J, with 13 bases between. This CDR3 has 11 residues. The CDR3 loop reads CATSIGVGYTF. CDR3 DNA: TGTGCCACCTCAATCGGGGTTGGCTACACCTTC.

The sample holds one count of this clone. The rearrangement uses TRBV5-1 and TRBJ2-2; D is undetermined. The V end lost 0 bases, the J end lost 3 bases, and 9 bases lay between the germline ends. The germline gives CDR1 SGHRS, CDR2 YFSETQ. The CDR3 is made up of 15 amino acids. This CDR3 reads CASSLAGSYTGELFF. CDR3 in DNA: TGCGCCAGCAGCTTGGCCGGGTCCTACACCGGGGAGCTGTTTTTT.

The chain recombines TRBV6-6 with TRBJ1-6, with TRBD1 as a possible D gene (5 bases). This CDR3 spans 18 amino acids. The germline V and J ends were trimmed by 5 bases and 0 bases, with 17 bases remaining between them. In germline, CDR1 is MNHNY, CDR2 SVGAGI (reference sequence). CDR3 bases: TGTGCCAGCAGTCCCACGGGGACGGTGAGCTCCTATAATTCACCCCTCCACTTT. This codes for CASSPTGTVSSYNSPLHF.

The gene calls are TRBV6-1 and TRBJ1-3, with D hard to call. The ends were cut back, 3 bases at V and 4 bases at J, with 13 bases in the middle. Germline V lookup: CDR1 MNHNS, CDR2 SASEGT. CDR3 length: 15 amino acids. CDR3 amino acids: CASSESTMIGNTIYF. The CDR3 coding sequence is TGTGCCAGCAGTGAGAGCACAATGATAGGAAACACCATATATTTT.

This CDR3 is CASSGARQVGNQPQHF. The CDR3 coding sequence is TGTGCCAGCAGCGGGGCCAGACAGGTAGGCAATCAGCCCCAGCATTTT. The rearrangement uses TRBV21-1 and TRBJ1-5; the table names TRBD1, a call not compared with the DNA. TRBV21-1 is termed a pseudogene. The CDR3 runs 16 residues.

This clone was recorded a few times. This rearrangement joins TRBV6-4 to TRBJ2-3; TRBD2 aligns across 9 bases. Germline CDR1 reads MRHNA; CDR2 reads SNTAGT. After removal of 4 bases from V and 6 bases from J, the junction contained 8 bases not matched to a gene. The CDR3 contains 15 residues. CDR3 sequence (DNA): TGTGCCAGCAGTGTTAGCGGGGGATCAGGGGATACGCAGTATTTT. As protein: CASSVSGGSGDTQYF.

The J gene is TRBJ2-3, the V gene TRBV4-2, with 13 bases matching TRBD2. The CDR3 covers 21 residues. Trimming took 1 base from V and 5 from J; bases not matched to a gene: 18. Germline-derived CDR1 and CDR2 are LGHNA and YNFKEQ. The CDR3 DNA sequence: TGTGCCAGCAGCCAAGGCAAAAGACTAGCGGGGGGACCCACGCGCCGAGATACGCAGTATTTT. Protein product: CASSQGKRLAGGPTRRDTQYF.

This chain joins TRBV7-2 and TRBJ1-1; tentatively, D is TRBD1 (5 bases). V was cut by 0 bases and J by 5 bases, with 10 bases left in between. Per the germline V gene, CDR1 is SGHTA and CDR2 is FQGNSA. The CDR3 is made up of 14 amino acids. This CDR3 is CASSLAGVGTEAFF. For the CDR3, the DNA is TGTGCCAGCAGCTTAGCGGGGGTCGGGACTGAAGCTTTCTTT.

V and J are TRBV2 and TRBJ1-4; possible D gene TRBD1, 5 bases. The length of the CDR3 is 17 residues. The V and J ends lost 6 bases and 1 base respectively, with 18 bases between them. CDR1 and CDR2 (germline): SNHLY, FYNNEI. The CDR3 reads CASRGTGYSLTNEKLFF. The CDR3 DNA is TGTGCCAGCAGGGGAACAGGCTACTCGTTAACTAATGAAAAACTGTTTTTT.

This clone came up once. The chain couples TRBV5-5 to TRBJ2-3, with D perhaps matching TRBD1 or TRBD2 (6 bases each). The CDR3 covers 17 residues. Between the trimmed V and J ends, which lost 0 bases and 2 bases, there was a span of 16 bases. Germline assignment: CDR1 SGHKS and CDR2 YYEKEE (reference sequence). This CDR3 reads CASSLGVGGTPTDTQYF. The DNA for the CDR3 is TGTGCCAGCAGCTTGGGAGTAGGGGGGACCCCCACAGATACGCAGTATTTT. Variable domain in full (rest from reference TRBV5-5 and TRBJ2-3): DAGVTQSPTHLIKTRGQQVTLRCSPISGHKSVSWYQQVLGQGPQFIFQYYEKEERGRGNFPDRFSARQFPNYSSELNVNALLLGDSALYLCASSLGVGGTPTDTQYFGPGTRLTVL.

The V call is TRBV28, the J call TRBJ1-5, with 7 bases fitting TRBD1. The V and J ends lost 6 bases and 5 bases, in that order; junction bases with no gene match: 7. The germline CDR1 and CDR2 sequences are MDHEN and SYDVKM. The CDR3 has 14 residues. The DNA for the CDR3 is TGTGCCAGCAGACCTGGACAGGCCCATCAGCCCCAGCATTTT. The encoded protein is CASRPGQAHQPQHF. Looking up the rest from reference TRBV28 and TRBJ1-5 gives the full variable domain: DVKVTQSSRYLVKRTGEKVFLECVQDMDHENMFWYRQDPGLGLRLIYFSYDVKMKEKGDIPEGYSVSREKKERFSLILESASTNQTSMYLCASRPGQAHQPQHFGDGTRLSIL.

V is TRBV2 and J is TRBJ1-1; D unclear. The CDR3 consists of 15 residues. Per the germline V gene, CDR1 is SNHLY and CDR2 is FYNNEI. Trimming cost V 7 bases and J 0 bases, with 15 bases left between them. The CDR3 DNA sequence: TGTGCCAGCAACATGGGTGGACGGCTGAACACTGAAGCTTTCTTT. Protein sequence: CASNMGGRLNTEAFF.

Only one count was recorded for this clone. J is TRBJ2-7 and V is TRBV6-2 or TRBV6-3, with D possibly matching TRBD1 (6 bases). Trimming shortened V by 6 bases and J by 3 bases, and 9 bases separated the two germline ends. The CDR3 length is 12 residues. Germline V lookup: CDR1 MNHEY, CDR2 SVGEGT. DNA for the CDR3: TGTGCCAGCAGCTCAGGGGTCTACGAGCAGTACTTC. Amino acid sequence: CASSSGVYEQYF.

The rearrangement uses TRBV11-3 and TRBJ1-1; a weak D match, TRBD1 (5 bases). The CDR3 sequence is 13 residues long. V lost 4 bases to trimming and J lost 1 base, with 7 bases between them. The germline V gene encodes CDR1 SGHNT and CDR2 YENEEA. In DNA, the CDR3 is TGTGCCAGCAGCTCCGACAGGAACACTGAAGCTTTCTTT. Translating gives CASSSDRNTEAFF.